This T cell receptor beta chain was recorded in a study of T-cell memory formation after mild COVID-19. Study summary: Clusters of TCRs were largely donor specific.

Via MiXCR, TCRdb re-called the 5' RACE reads, giving one row per CDR3 protein. The table shows 150,000 to 200,000 distinct CDR3 sequences, with less than 40% occurring only once. The V end was cut by 6 bases, the J end by 8 bases, with 16 bases between. The CDR3 runs 13 residues. Germline-derived CDR1 and CDR2 are MNHNS and SASEGT. As concerns this clonotype: Its antigen is still unknown.

General study points: Pre-infection memory already had some responding clones, implying cross-reactive memory joined.

The material sequenced was PBMCs or a T cell subset sorted from them (not recorded which). This chain connects TRBV6-1 to TRBJ1-2; D remains unclear. This clonotype was obtained from an adult woman who had mild COVID-19 (a few samples of this study predate the infection). Cell type and time point are not known. The CDR3 spells CASSATLARGYTF. The CDR3 bases are TGTGCCAGCAGCGCGACACTGGCTCGAGGCTACACCTTC.